This TCR beta chain was recovered during a study of chemoradiotherapy in HPV16-positive cancers. Study observations and caveats: Functional assays defining HPV-specific T cells used only a couple of HPV16-positive patients.

Repeated repertoire sampling spanned the course of chemoradiotherapy. In regard to this clone: The target antigen is unknown.

Profiling relied on immunoSEQ multiplex PCR, and the TCRdb table lists in-frame clones only, not all of them. The table records 9,500 to 15,000 clones, around 68% of them present only once. CDR3 length: 14 amino acids. After removal of 8 bases from V and 2 bases from J, the junction contained 8 bases not matched to a gene. The germline CDR1 and CDR2 sequences are ENHRY and SYGVKD. The receptor comes from a human donor with HPV-associated anogenital cancer. This specimen was acquired from a patient who underwent chemoradiotherapy. The chain is built from TRBV10-3 and TRBJ2-7; the match to TRBD1 covers 8 bases. DNA of the CDR3: TGTGCCATCTCAAGACAGGGGAGCGCCTACGAGCAGTACTTC. Its translation is CAISRQGSAYEQYF.